The 3 T cell receptor beta chains given below trace back to one sample, sequenced in a study of beta chain features in type 1 diabetes. The authors reverse transcribed all of the isolated RNA, so sequencing captured expressed TCRB transcripts. Libraries were prepared by immunoSEQ multiplex PCR; TCRdb keeps only in-frame clonotypes and omits some of them. The repertoire has 150,000 or so clones, 11% of them found once; the top ten carry over 2%. The source material was central memory CD4+ T cells from blood. The source is a young man in good health.

This clone was found a few times. Other DNA sequences within the sample encode an identical CDR3. The chain employs TRBV29-1 and TRBJ1-2, with D unresolved. Per germline, CDR1 SQVTM and CDR2 ANQGSEA. The CDR3 has 11 residues. The V end lost 4 bases, the J end lost 5 bases, and 8 bases lay between the germline ends. The DNA for the CDR3 is TGCAGCGTTGCGACAAGTTATGGCTACACCTTC. Translation gives CSVATSYGYTF.

Only a few counts were recorded for this clone. The chain recombines TRBV7-9 with TRBJ2-3; D remains ambiguous. Trimming removed 2 bases at V and 0 bases at J, with 15 bases between. This CDR3 region has 17 residues. The germline V gene encodes CDR1 SEHNR and CDR2 FQNEAQ (reference sequence). The CDR3 DNA sequence: TGTGCCAGCAGCTTATATTTTGGAACATATAGCACAGATACGCAGTATTTT. Its translation: CASSLYFGTYSTDTQYF.

The chain is built from TRBV18 and TRBJ2-7; D may be TRBD1 (5 bases). Germline CDR1 is KGHSH and CDR2 is LQKENI. The CDR3 runs to 12 residues. Deletions cut 5 bases from V and 6 bases from J, with 11 bases between. CDR3 bases: TGTGCCAGCTCATCCGACAGCTTCGAGCAGTACTTC. As protein: CASSSDSFEQYF.